Detailed here is one T cell receptor beta chain. Its specificity is not known. This entry comes from a study of blood T cells in healthy people across ages. Study results and limitations: Both naive CD4+ cell counts and diversity were greater in long-lived donors than in aged donors.

Through a sample-barcoded 5' primer and a J-beta primer mix, a second PCR was run for about 6 to 11 cycles. One entry per CDR3 protein, called by TCRdb with MiXCR from the 5' RACE reads. This sample has 1.5 million to 2 million distinct CDR3 sequences, with around half found just once. CDR1 and CDR2 (germline): SGHTA, FQGNSA. The CDR3 loop spans 13 amino acids. The V and J ends lost 5 bases and 6 bases, in that order; junction bases with no gene match: 6. The chain links TRBV7-2 to TRBJ1-2; 7 positions agree with TRBD1. The sequence came from a woman in her 40s in good health. The sample comprised blood. The CDR3 loop reads CASSATQGNGYTF. CDR3 in DNA: TGTGCCAGCAGCGCAACACAGGGGAATGGCTACACCTTC.